This is a list of T cell receptor beta chains from one sample in a study of blood T cells in healthy people across ages. TCRdb re-called the 5' RACE reads with MiXCR, one entry per CDR3 protein. The sample yields some 1,000,000 distinct CDR3 sequences, under 30% seen once. These same records also appear under a second study, on T cells of mothers and their children.

Source material: blood. The receptors come from a girl aged 2 to 9 in good health. Both conserved end residues are part of each CDR3. D genes are given only for firm matches. Only some rows state a clone size, as once, few, many or a class for expanded clones.

J gene,D gene,clone size,V gene,CDR3 protein,CDR3 DNA
TRBJ2-1,NA,few,TRBV4-3,CASSRWGGLDNEQFF,TGCGCCAGCAGCCGCTGGGGGGGCCTCGACAATGAGCAGTTCTTC
TRBJ1-4,NA,few,TRBV2,CASSGPRVQTREKLFF,TGTGCCAGCAGTGGCCCAAGGGTCCAGACCCGGGAAAAACTGTTTTTT
TRBJ1-5,TRBD1,NA,TRBV15,CATSGAGTGVLQPQHF,TGTGCCACCAGCGGGGCCGGGACAGGGGTTTTGCAGCCCCAGCATTTT
TRBJ2-1,TRBD1,few,TRBV27,CASRPGDGTGSFHEQFF,TGTGCCAGCAGACCTGGAGACGGGACAGGGTCCTTCCATGAGCAGTTCTTC
TRBJ1-1,NA,once,TRBV28,CASRTTAELTEAFF,TGTGCCAGCAGAACGACAGCCGAACTTACTGAAGCTTTCTTT
TRBJ1-2,NA,NA,TRBV7-9,CASSFAFTNYGYTF,TGTGCCAGCAGCTTCGCGTTCACTAACTATGGCTACACCTTC
TRBJ1-6,NA,few,TRBV7-9,CASSPTGSKNSPLHF,TGTGCCAGCAGCCCCACAGGGTCAAAGAATTCACCCCTCCACTTT
TRBJ1-4,TRBD1,NA,TRBV20-1,CSATGTANEKLFF,TGCAGCGCAACCGGGACAGCTAATGAAAAACTGTTTTTT
TRBJ2-7,NA,few,TRBV29-1,CSGTWGGEQYF,TGCAGCGGGACCTGGGGCGGCGAGCAGTACTTC
TRBJ2-1,NA,few,TRBV5-1,CASAVSGDEQFF,TGCGCCAGCGCAGTCTCGGGGGATGAGCAGTTCTTC
TRBJ1-4,NA,NA,TRBV7-8,CASSSNGPMEEKLFF,TGTGCCAGCAGCAGCAATGGCCCCATGGAGGAAAAACTGTTTTTT
TRBJ2-1,NA,few,TRBV20-1,CSARDTQGGDYNEQFF,TGCAGTGCTAGAGATACCCAAGGGGGAGATTACAATGAGCAGTTCTTC
TRBJ2-7,TRBD2,few,TRBV5-1,CASSLPSGSYEQYF,TGCGCCAGCAGCTTGCCCAGCGGGAGTTACGAGCAGTACTTC
TRBJ2-5,NA,NA,TRBV12-3/TRBV12-4,CASSSGTQSKETQYF,TGTGCCAGCAGTTCCGGGACTCAAAGTAAAGAGACCCAGTACTTC
TRBJ2-1,NA,NA,TRBV2,CASADSSNEQFF,TGTGCCAGTGCGGACAGCTCGAATGAGCAGTTCTTC
TRBJ1-4,NA,few,TRBV29-1,CSARNRAFNEKPFF,TGCAGCGCCCGAAACAGGGCTTTTAATGAAAAACCGTTTTTT
TRBJ2-5,NA,NA,TRBV7-3,CASSLMADQTQYF,TGTGCCAGCAGCTTAATGGCGGACCAGACCCAGTACTTC
TRBJ2-5,TRBD2,NA,TRBV20-1,CSARSASGGRETQYF,TGCAGTGCTAGATCTGCTAGCGGAGGACGAGAGACCCAGTACTTC
TRBJ2-7,NA,NA,TRBV5-5,CASSSRTAALYEQYF,TGTGCCAGCAGCTCGAGGACCGCTGCACTCTACGAGCAGTACTTC
TRBJ1-2,NA,NA,TRBV12-3/TRBV12-4,CASSPQGPYGYTF,TGTGCCAGCAGCCCTCAAGGGCCCTATGGCTACACCTTC
TRBJ2-2,NA,NA,TRBV5-5,CASTPEWGAGELFF,TGTGCCAGCACTCCGGAGTGGGGCGCGGGGGAGCTGTTTTTT
TRBJ2-1,TRBD2,NA,TRBV25-1,CASSGGLTVKRGRNEQFF,TGTGCCAGCAGTGGGGGACTTACGGTGAAGCGGGGGAGGAATGAGCAGTTCTTC
TRBJ2-5,NA,few,TRBV10-3,CAISWDQETQYF,TGTGCCATCAGCTGGGACCAAGAGACCCAGTACTTC
TRBJ2-7,NA,NA,TRBV28,CASSSRTIHYEQYF,TGTGCCAGCAGCTCTCGGACTATCCACTACGAGCAGTACTTC
TRBJ2-1,TRBD1,NA,TRBV4-2,CASSPPTGMYNEQFF,TGTGCCAGCAGCCCCCCGACAGGGATGTACAATGAGCAGTTCTTC
TRBJ2-1,NA,few,TRBV20-1,CSAGIRGATYNEQFF,TGCAGTGCTGGGATACGGGGGGCCACCTACAATGAGCAGTTCTTC
TRBJ1-1,NA,NA,TRBV29-1,CSVEVNLDTEAFF,TGCAGCGTTGAGGTGAATTTGGACACTGAAGCTTTCTTT
TRBJ1-1,NA,few,TRBV12-3/TRBV12-4,CASSLIKAEAFF,TGTGCCAGCAGCCTTATAAAGGCTGAAGCTTTCTTT
TRBJ2-3,NA,few,TRBV7-3,CASSLTGSSTDTQYF,TGTGCCAGCAGCTTAACAGGCTCCAGCACAGATACGCAGTATTTT
TRBJ2-7,TRBD2,NA,TRBV20-1,CSANQASGGYEQYF,TGCAGTGCTAATCAAGCTAGCGGGGGATACGAGCAGTACTTC
TRBJ2-4,NA,NA,TRBV21-1,CASTGLHSNGDIQYF,TGTGCCTCCACGGGTCTTCACTCGAATGGGGACATTCAGTACTTC
TRBJ2-5,NA,many,TRBV20-1,CSAETGHQETQYF,TGCAGTGCTGAAACAGGACACCAAGAGACCCAGTACTTC
TRBJ2-1,TRBD1,NA,TRBV7-9,CASSPATLLGGQTYNEQFF,TGTGCCAGCAGCCCCGCGACCCTCTTAGGGGGACAGACATACAATGAGCAGTTCTTC
TRBJ2-3,NA,NA,TRBV6-1,CASSEALALYTQYF,TGTGCCAGCAGTGAAGCTCTAGCATTGTATACGCAGTATTTT
TRBJ2-7,TRBD2,NA,TRBV10-3,CAISEPRLAGEQYF,TGTGCCATCAGTGAGCCGCGACTAGCGGGGGAGCAGTACTTC
TRBJ2-3,NA,few,TRBV29-1,CSVVGAYLDTQYF,TGCAGCGTTGTCGGGGCGTACCTGGATACGCAGTATTTT
TRBJ2-5,NA,few,TRBV3-1,CASSQGDGQLYQETQYF,TGTGCCAGCAGCCAAGGGGATGGACAGCTATACCAAGAGACCCAGTACTTC
TRBJ1-4,NA,NA,TRBV21-1,CASRRRGNQNEKLFF,TGTGCCAGCAGGAGGAGGGGAAACCAGAATGAAAAACTGTTTTTT
TRBJ2-7,NA,NA,TRBV29-1,CSVVVPRDEQYF,TGCAGCGTTGTAGTCCCCCGGGACGAGCAGTACTTC
TRBJ2-5,NA,NA,TRBV5-1,CASSLWSGETQYF,TGCGCCAGCAGCTTGTGGAGCGGGGAGACCCAGTACTTC
TRBJ2-1,NA,NA,TRBV6-5,CASTFSSGKQFF,TGTGCCAGCACCTTCTCCTCGGGGAAGCAGTTCTTC